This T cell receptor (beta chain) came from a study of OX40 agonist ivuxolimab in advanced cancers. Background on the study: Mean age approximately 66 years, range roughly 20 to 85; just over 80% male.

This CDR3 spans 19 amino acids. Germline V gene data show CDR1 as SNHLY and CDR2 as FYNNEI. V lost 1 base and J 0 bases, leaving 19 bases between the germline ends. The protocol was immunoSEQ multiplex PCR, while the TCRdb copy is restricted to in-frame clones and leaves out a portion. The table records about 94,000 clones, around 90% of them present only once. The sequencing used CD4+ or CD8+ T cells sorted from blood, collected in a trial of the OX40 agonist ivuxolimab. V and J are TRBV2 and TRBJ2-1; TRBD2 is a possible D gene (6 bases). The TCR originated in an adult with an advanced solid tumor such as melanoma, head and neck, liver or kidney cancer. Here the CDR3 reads CASSEGAGGLQSSYNEQFF. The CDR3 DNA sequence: TGTGCCAGCAGTGAAGGGGCAGGAGGACTACAAAGCTCCTACAATGAGCAGTTCTTC.